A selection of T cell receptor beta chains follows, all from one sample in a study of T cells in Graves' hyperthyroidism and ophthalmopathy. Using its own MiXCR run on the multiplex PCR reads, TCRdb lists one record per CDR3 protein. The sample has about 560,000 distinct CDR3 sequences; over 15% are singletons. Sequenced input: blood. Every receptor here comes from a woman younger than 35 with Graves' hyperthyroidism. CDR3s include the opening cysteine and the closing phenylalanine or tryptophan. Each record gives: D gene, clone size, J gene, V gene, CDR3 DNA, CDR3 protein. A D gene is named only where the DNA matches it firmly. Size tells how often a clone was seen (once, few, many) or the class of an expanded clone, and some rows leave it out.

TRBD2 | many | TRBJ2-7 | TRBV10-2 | TGCGCCAGCAGGGATACTAGCGGGAGAAGCTACGAGCAGTACTTC | CASRDTSGRSYEQYF
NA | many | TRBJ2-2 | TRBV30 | TGTGCCTGGGGTTCGGACACCGGGGAGCTGTTTTTT | CAWGSDTGELFF
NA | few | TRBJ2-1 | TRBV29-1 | TGCACTGGTAACCTAGCCTACCGCAATGAGCAGTTCTTC | CTGNLAYRNEQFF
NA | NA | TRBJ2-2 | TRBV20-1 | TGCAGTGCCCCCTCTGGACAGTCGAACACCGGGGAGCTGTTTTTT | CSAPSGQSNTGELFF
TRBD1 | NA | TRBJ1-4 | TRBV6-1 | TGTGCCAGCAGTGGAACTGACAGGGCCCCTAATGAAAAACTGTTTTTT | CASSGTDRAPNEKLFF
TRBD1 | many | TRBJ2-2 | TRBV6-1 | TGTGCCAGCAGGCGAAACCTGGGGACAGAGAACACCGGGGAGCTGTTTTTT | CASRRNLGTENTGELFF
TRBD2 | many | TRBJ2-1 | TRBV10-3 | TGTGCCGGAGGTAGGACTAGCGGATACAATGAGCAGTTCTTC | CAGGRTSGYNEQFF
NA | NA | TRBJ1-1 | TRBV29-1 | TGCAGCGTTGAAGTAAGTGACACTGAAGCTTTCTTT | CSVEVSDTEAFF
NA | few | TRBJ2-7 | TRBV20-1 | TGCAGTGCTAGTCGTCTCTACGAGCAGTACTTC | CSASRLYEQYF
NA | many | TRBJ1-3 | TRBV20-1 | TGCAGTGTTAGGGATGGAAACACCATATATTTT | CSVRDGNTIYF
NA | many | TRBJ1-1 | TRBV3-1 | TGTGCCAGCAGCCAAGACCCAGGGGTTGTTGTCACTGAAGCTTTCTTT | CASSQDPGVVVTEAFF
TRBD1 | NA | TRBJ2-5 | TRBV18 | TGTGCCAGCTCACCACTTGGGGGACAGGGAGAGACCCAGTACTTC | CASSPLGGQGETQYF
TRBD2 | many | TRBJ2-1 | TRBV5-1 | TGCGCCAGCAGCTTGGGGGGACTAGGTTTCTATGAGCAGTTCTTC | CASSLGGLGFYEQFF
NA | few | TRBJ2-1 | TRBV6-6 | TGTGCCAGCAGTTACTCGGGGACCCCGACCCACAATGAGCAGTTCTTC | CASSYSGTPTHNEQFF
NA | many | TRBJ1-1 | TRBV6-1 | TGTGCCAGCAGTTTCCAGGGGTCGGGCACTGAAGCTTTCTTT | CASSFQGSGTEAFF
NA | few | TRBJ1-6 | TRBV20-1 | TGCAGTGCTAGAGATTTTTCCGGGTTGACCCCCTATAATTCACCCCTCCACTTT | CSARDFSGLTPYNSPLHF
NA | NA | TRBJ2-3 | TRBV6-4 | TGTGCCAGCAGTGACTCGCCGGGTACCACAGATACGCAGTATTTT | CASSDSPGTTDTQYF
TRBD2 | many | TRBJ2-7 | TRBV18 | TGTGCCAGCTCACTAGCGGGAGATAACGAGCAGTACTTC | CASSLAGDNEQYF
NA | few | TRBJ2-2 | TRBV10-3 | TGTGCCATCAGGTCGGACTCCTACACCGGGGAGCTGTTTTTT | CAIRSDSYTGELFF
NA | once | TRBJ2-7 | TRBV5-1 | TGCGCCAGCAGCCTCGGACAGCCCCCGGACGAGCAGTACTTC | CASSLGQPPDEQYF
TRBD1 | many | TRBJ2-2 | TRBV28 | TGTGCCAGCAGTTTAGGACAGGGTCGGACCGGGGAGCTGTTTTTT | CASSLGQGRTGELFF
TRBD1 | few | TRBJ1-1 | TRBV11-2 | TGTGCCAGCAGCTTGGGACAGGGAGCTTTCTTT | CASSLGQGAFF
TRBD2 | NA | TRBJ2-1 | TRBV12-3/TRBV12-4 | TGTGCCAGCAGTTCCCCCATGACTAGCGCCGATCCCTACAATGAGCAGTTCTTC | CASSSPMTSADPYNEQFF
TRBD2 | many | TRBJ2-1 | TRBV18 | TGTGCCAGCTCACCACTCGGCGGGAGGGCCGATAATGAGCAGTTCTTC | CASSPLGGRADNEQFF
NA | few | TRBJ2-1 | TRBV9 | TGTGCCAGCAGTCGGTACAGCCATTACAATGAGCAGTTCTTC | CASSRYSHYNEQFF
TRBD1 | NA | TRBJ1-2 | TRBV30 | TGTGCCTGGAGGCCCGCACCGCACAGGGGGCGTCACGATGGCTACACCTTC | CAWRPAPHRGRHDGYTF
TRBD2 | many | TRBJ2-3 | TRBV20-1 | TGCAGTGCTAGAGATACTCTAGCGGGGTACACAGATACGCAGTATTTT | CSARDTLAGYTDTQYF
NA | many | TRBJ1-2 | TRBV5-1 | TGCGCCAGCAGCTTGCGGACCGATGCAATCTATGGCTACACCTTC | CASSLRTDAIYGYTF
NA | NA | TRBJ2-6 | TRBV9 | TGTGCCAGCAGCGTAGCTACTGGGGCCAACGTCCTGACTTTC | CASSVATGANVLTF
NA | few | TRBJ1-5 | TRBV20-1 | TGCAGTGCTAGAGACCCACTTAGCAATCAGCCCCAGCATTTT | CSARDPLSNQPQHF